This T cell receptor (beta chain) was sequenced during a study of early T cells in non-severe SARS-CoV-2 infection. Study as a whole: RNA in bulk from unsorted whole blood was sequenced, and chains were unpaired.

The TCR library protocol was used to attach unique molecular identifiers. These identifiers were attached to individual cDNA molecules. TCRdb itself ran the 5' RACE reads through MiXCR, one entry per CDR3 protein. The sample records 70,000 to 95,000 distinct CDR3 sequences, 10% to 12% being singletons. This clonotype was seen ten or more times. Its antigen remains unidentified. Study-level points and caveats: Matching against VDJdb likely underestimated virus-specific expansions, favoring anti-spike CD8.

The CDR3 runs 12 residues. V lost 5 bases and J 2 bases, leaving 6 bases between the germline ends. Germline lookup yields CDR1 ENHRY and CDR2 SYGVKD. Sequencing was done on a sample of whole blood. The V call is TRBV10-3, the J call TRBJ1-2; the D is unclear. This clonotype was obtained from an adult who was a healthcare worker with PCR-confirmed SARS-CoV-2 infection or an uninfected control (not recorded which). Written as DNA, the CDR3 is TGTGCCATCAGTCGACCCAACTATGGCTACACCTTC. Translated: CAISRPNYGYTF.